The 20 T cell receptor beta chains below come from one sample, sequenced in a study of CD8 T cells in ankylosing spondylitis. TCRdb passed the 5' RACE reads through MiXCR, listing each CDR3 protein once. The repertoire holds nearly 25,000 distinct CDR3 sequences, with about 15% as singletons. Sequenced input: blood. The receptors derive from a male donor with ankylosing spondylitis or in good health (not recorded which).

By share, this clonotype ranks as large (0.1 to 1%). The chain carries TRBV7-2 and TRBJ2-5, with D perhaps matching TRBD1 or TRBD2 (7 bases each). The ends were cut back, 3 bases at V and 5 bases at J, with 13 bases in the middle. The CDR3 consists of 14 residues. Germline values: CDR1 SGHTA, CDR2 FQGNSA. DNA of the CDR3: TGTGCCAGCAGCTTCCAGGGGGGGCGTGAGACCCAGTACTTC. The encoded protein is CASSFQGGRETQYF.

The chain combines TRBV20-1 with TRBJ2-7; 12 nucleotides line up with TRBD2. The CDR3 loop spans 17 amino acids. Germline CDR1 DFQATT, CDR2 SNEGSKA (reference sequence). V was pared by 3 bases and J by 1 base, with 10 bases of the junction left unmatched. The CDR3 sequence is CSASTTSGSGRSYEQYF. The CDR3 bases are TGCAGTGCTAGTACGACTAGCGGGAGCGGTAGGTCCTACGAGCAGTACTTC.

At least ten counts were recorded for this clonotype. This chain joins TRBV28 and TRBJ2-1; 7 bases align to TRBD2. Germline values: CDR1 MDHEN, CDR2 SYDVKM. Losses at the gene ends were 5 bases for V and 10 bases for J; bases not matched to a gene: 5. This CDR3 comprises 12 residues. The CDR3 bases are TGTGCCAGCAGTGAGACTAGCCTCGAGCAGTTCTTC. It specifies CASSETSLEQFF. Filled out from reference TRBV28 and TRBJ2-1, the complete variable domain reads DVKVTQSSRYLVKRTGEKVFLECVQDMDHENMFWYRQDPGLGLRLIYFSYDVKMKEKGDIPEGYSVSREKKERFSLILESASTNQTSMYLCASSETSLEQFFGPGTRLTVL.

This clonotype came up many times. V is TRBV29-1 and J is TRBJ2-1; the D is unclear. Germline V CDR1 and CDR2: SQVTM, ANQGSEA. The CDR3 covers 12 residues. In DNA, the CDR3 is TGCAGTGTGGCTGCTAGTCACAATGAGCAGTTCTTC. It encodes CSVAASHNEQFF.

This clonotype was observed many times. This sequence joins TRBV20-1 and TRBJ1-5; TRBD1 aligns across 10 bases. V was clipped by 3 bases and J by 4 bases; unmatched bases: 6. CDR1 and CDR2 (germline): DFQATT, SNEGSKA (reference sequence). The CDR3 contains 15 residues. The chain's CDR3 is CSARGTGERNQPQHF. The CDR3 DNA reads TGCAGTGCTAGGGGGACAGGGGAAAGGAATCAGCCCCAGCATTTT.

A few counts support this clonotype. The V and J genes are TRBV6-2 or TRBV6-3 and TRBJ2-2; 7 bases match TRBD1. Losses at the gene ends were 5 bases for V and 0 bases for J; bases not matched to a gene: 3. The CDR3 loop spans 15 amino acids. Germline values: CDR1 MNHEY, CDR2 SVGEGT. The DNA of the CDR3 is TGTGCCAGCAGTAGAACAGGGGCGAACACCGGGGAGCTGTTTTTT. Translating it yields CASSRTGANTGELFF.

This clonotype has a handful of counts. CDR3 loop: CASSTGLAGGLDTQYF. As DNA, the CDR3 is TGTGCCAGCAGCACGGGACTAGCGGGAGGTTTAGATACGCAGTATTTT. This sequence joins TRBV5-5 and TRBJ2-3; 15 bases are shared with TRBD2. With 4 bases clipped from V and 5 bases from J, the junction kept 5 bases outside the gene matches. The CDR3 covers 16 residues. Germline-derived CDR1 and CDR2 are SGHKS and YYEKEE (reference sequence). Looking up the rest from reference TRBV5-5 and TRBJ2-3 gives the full variable domain: DAGVTQSPTHLIKTRGQQVTLRCSPISGHKSVSWYQQVLGQGPQFIFQYYEKEERGRGNFPDRFSARQFPNYSSELNVNALLLGDSALYLCASSTGLAGGLDTQYFGPGTRLTVL.

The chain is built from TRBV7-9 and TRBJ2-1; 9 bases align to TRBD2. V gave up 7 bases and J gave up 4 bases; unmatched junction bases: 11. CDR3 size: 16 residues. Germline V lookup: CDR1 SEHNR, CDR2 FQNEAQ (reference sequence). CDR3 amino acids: CASTFEGLADYNEQFF. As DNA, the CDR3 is TGTGCCAGCACCTTTGAGGGACTAGCAGATTACAATGAGCAGTTCTTC.

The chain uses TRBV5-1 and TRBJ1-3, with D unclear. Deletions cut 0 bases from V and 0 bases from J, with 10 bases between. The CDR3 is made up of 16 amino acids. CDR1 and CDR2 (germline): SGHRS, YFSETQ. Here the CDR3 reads CASSLAGGPSGNTIYF. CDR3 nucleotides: TGCGCCAGCAGCTTGGCCGGCGGACCCTCTGGAAACACCATATATTTT.

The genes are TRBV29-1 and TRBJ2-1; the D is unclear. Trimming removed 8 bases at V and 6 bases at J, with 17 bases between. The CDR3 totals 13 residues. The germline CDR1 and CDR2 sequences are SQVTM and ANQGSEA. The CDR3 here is CSFVGLHFNEQFF. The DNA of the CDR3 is TGCAGCTTTGTCGGGCTGCACTTCAATGAGCAGTTCTTC.

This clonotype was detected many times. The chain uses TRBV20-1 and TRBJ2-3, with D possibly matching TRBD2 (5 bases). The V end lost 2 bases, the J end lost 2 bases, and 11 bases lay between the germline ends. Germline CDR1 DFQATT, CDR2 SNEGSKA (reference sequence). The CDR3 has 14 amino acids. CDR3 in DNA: TGCAGTGCTAGAAGGCCGGGATCCACAGATACGCAGTATTTT. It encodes CSARRPGSTDTQYF.

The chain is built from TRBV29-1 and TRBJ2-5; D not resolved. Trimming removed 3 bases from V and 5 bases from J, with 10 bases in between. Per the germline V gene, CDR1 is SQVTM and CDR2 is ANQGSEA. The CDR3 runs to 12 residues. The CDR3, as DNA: TGCAGCGTTGAGCCCGGTTCGGAGACCCAGTACTTC. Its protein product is CSVEPGSETQYF.

CDR3 sequence: CSANPQSTSGTLAKNIQYF. CDR3 coding DNA: TGCAGTGCCAACCCCCAATCTACTAGCGGGACCTTAGCCAAAAACATTCAGTACTTC. The chain carries TRBV20-1 and TRBJ2-4; 10 bases map to TRBD2. V gave up 6 bases and J gave up 0 bases; unmatched junction bases: 17. Germline V gene data show CDR1 as DFQATT and CDR2 as SNEGSKA (reference sequence). The CDR3 has 19 amino acids.

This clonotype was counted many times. The CDR3 is CASSFSRYEQYV. In nucleotides, the CDR3 is TGTGCCAGCAGTTTCTCCAGATACGAGCAGTACGTC. The chain links TRBV12-3 or TRBV12-4 to TRBJ2-7, with D unresolved. V was clipped by 3 bases and J by 4 bases, with 7 bases between them. This CDR3 region has 12 residues.

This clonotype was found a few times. The CDR3 DNA reads TGTGCCAGCAGCCTAGAACTGGGGTTCACTGAAGCTTTCTTT. Its protein is CASSLELGFTEAFF. The chain couples TRBV7-9 to TRBJ1-1; D unresolved. V was cut by 5 bases and J by 4 bases, with 14 bases left in between. The CDR3 totals 14 residues. Germline-derived CDR1 and CDR2 are SEHNR and FQNEAQ (reference sequence).

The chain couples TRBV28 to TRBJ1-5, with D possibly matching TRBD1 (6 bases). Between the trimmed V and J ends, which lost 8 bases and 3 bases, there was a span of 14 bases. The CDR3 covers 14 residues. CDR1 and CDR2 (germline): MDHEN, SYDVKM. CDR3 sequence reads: CASVPDSLNQPQHF. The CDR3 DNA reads TGTGCCAGCGTCCCGGACAGCCTCAATCAGCCCCAGCATTTT.

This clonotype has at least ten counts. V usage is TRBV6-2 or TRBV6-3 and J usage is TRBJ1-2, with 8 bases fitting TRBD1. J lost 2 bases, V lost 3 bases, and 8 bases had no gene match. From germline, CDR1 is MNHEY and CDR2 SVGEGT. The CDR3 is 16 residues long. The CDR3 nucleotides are TGTGCCAGCAGTTATCAACGCGGACAGGGAAACTATGGCTACACCTTC. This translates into CASSYQRGQGNYGYTF.

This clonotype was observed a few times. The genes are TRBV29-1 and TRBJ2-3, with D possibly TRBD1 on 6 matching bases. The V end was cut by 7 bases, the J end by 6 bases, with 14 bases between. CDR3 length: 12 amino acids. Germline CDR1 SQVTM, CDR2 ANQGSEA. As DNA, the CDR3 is TGCAGCGAACGAACAGGGCCCGATACGCAGTATTTT. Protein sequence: CSERTGPDTQYF.

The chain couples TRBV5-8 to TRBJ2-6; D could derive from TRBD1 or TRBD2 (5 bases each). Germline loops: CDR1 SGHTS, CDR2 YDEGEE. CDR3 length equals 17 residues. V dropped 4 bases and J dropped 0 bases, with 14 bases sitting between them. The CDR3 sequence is CASSLFFGGSGANVLTF. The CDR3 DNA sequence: TGTGCCAGCAGCCTATTCTTTGGGGGCTCTGGGGCCAACGTCCTGACTTTC.

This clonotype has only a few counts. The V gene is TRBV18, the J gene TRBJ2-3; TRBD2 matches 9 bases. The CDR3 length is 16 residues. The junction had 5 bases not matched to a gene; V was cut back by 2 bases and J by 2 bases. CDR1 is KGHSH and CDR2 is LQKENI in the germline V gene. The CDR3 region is CASSPAAGGFTDTQYF. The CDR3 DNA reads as TGTGCCAGCTCACCAGCAGCGGGGGGCTTCACAGATACGCAGTATTTT.